This T cell receptor beta chain was recorded in a study of CD8+ T cells in alopecia areata. Broader study findings: The study found TCR sharing across patients less clear than in mice, possibly for HLA reasons.

RNA was extracted and reverse transcribed into cDNA as the sequencing template. Sequenced by immunoSEQ multiplex PCR; TCRdb stores in-frame clones only, minus some. The sample holds tens of thousands of clones, roughly three fifths seen once. The germline gives CDR1 SGHTA, CDR2 FQGNSA. Deletions cut 1 base from V and 8 bases from J, with 14 bases between. CDR3 length: 14 residues. About this clone: The antigen is unknown.

The rearrangement links TRBV7-2 to TRBJ1-1; D is undetermined. The source was CD8+ T cells sorted from blood, collected at week 0. The receptor was derived from a human donor with alopecia areata. CDR3: CASSLVGTSTEAFF. CDR3 in DNA: TGTGCCAGCAGCTTAGTGGGTACCTCCACCGAAGCTTTCTTT.